This is a list of T cell receptor beta chains from one sample in a study of CD8 T cells in Susac syndrome. TCRdb recomputed calls from the immunoSEQ multiplex PCR reads with MiXCR, one row per CDR3 protein. Found here are about 94,000 distinct CDR3 sequences, 90% to 95% of them singletons; the top ten hold over 0.3%. Source material: CD4+ T cells from PBMCs. These receptors originate from a human donor with Susac syndrome. Each CDR3 is given with its conserved first and last residue. D genes are given only for firm matches. Part of the rows lack a size; the others show once, few, many or a class for expanded clones.

clone size,D gene,J gene,V gene,CDR3 protein,CDR3 DNA
.,TRBD1,TRBJ2-5,TRBV30,CAGTGERETQYF,TGTGCCGGGACAGGGGAACGAGAGACCCAGTACTTC
.,.,TRBJ1-2,TRBV29-1,CSVEGGAGGYTF,TGCAGCGTTGAAGGGGGGGCTGGTGGCTACACCTTC
.,TRBD1,TRBJ1-6,TRBV7-2,CASSQDRGNSPLHF,TGTGCCAGCAGCCAAGACAGGGGTAATTCACCCCTCCACTTT
.,.,TRBJ1-5,TRBV12-3/TRBV12-4,CASSTSNQPQHF,TGTGCCAGCAGTACCTCCAATCAGCCCCAGCATTTT
.,.,TRBJ2-4,TRBV6-2/TRBV6-3,CASSYDSGPRSFQYF,TGTGCCAGCAGTTACGATTCCGGGCCGCGGAGCTTTCAGTACTTC
.,TRBD1,TRBJ1-2,TRBV20-1,CSAPPGQGSGYTF,TGCAGTGCCCCCCCGGGACAGGGGTCTGGCTACACCTTC
once,.,TRBJ2-5,TRBV15,CATSDGTNAFQETQYF,TGTGCCACCAGCGACGGGACGAACGCCTTTCAAGAGACCCAGTACTTC
.,TRBD1,TRBJ1-4,TRBV2,CASSADRGEIEKLFF,TGTGCCAGCAGTGCCGACAGGGGCGAGATAGAAAAACTGTTTTTT
.,TRBD2,TRBJ2-5,TRBV7-2,CASSPRTWGGTQYF,TGTGCCAGCAGCCCCCGGACTTGGGGGGGGACCCAGTACTTC
.,.,TRBJ2-2,TRBV3-1,CASSQGRTIPGLFF,TGTGCCAGCAGCCAAGGAAGGACTATCCCAGGGCTGTTTTTT
once,.,TRBJ1-2,TRBV20-1,CSAVRRGNYGYTF,TGCAGTGCTGTCCGGAGAGGTAACTATGGCTACACCTTC
.,.,TRBJ2-7,TRBV5-1,CASSLRTEYEQYF,TGCGCCAGCAGCTTAAGGACAGAGTACGAGCAGTACTTC
.,TRBD1,TRBJ2-1,TRBV13,CASSSRDSSYNEQFF,TGTGCCAGCAGCTCCCGGGACAGCTCTTACAATGAGCAGTTCTTC
.,TRBD2,TRBJ2-4,TRBV11-2,CASRQTSDLGSIQYF,TGTGCCAGCAGGCAGACTAGCGACCTGGGGAGCATTCAGTACTTC
.,.,TRBJ1-1,TRBV12-3/TRBV12-4,CASSLAENTEAFF,TGTGCCAGCAGTTTGGCGGAGAACACTGAAGCTTTCTTT
.,.,TRBJ1-2,TRBV20-1,CSAPGFGYGYTF,TGCAGTGCTCCAGGGTTCGGCTATGGCTACACCTTC
.,.,TRBJ1-2,TRBV30,CAWSPGTNYGYTF,TGTGCCTGGAGCCCCGGGACTAACTATGGCTACACCTTC
.,TRBD1,TRBJ2-5,TRBV20-1,CSARGRGETQYF,TGCAGTGCTAGAGGCAGGGGGGAGACCCAGTACTTC
.,.,TRBJ2-3,TRBV28,CASSSLGTNTQYF,TGTGCCAGCAGTTCCCTCGGGACCAATACGCAGTATTTT
.,.,TRBJ2-2,TRBV5-4,CASSLMAANTGELFF,TGTGCCAGCAGCTTGATGGCAGCGAACACCGGGGAGCTGTTTTTT
.,.,TRBJ1-6,TRBV12-3/TRBV12-4,CASTPWHGDNSPLHF,TGTGCCAGCACCCCGTGGCACGGGGATAATTCACCCCTCCACTTT
.,TRBD2,TRBJ2-5,TRBV6-6,CASSFSGGQETQYF,TGTGCCAGCAGCTTTAGCGGGGGTCAAGAGACCCAGTACTTC
.,TRBD1,TRBJ1-1,TRBV5-1,CASSRTGIPEAFF,TGCGCCAGCAGTAGGACAGGGATCCCCGAAGCTTTCTTT
.,.,TRBJ1-1,TRBV7-6,CASIPRAGEGPNTEAFF,TGTGCCAGCATCCCTCGGGCGGGGGAGGGTCCCAACACTGAAGCTTTCTTT
.,.,TRBJ2-7,TRBV18,CASSPRDTRSSYEQYF,TGTGCCAGCTCACCTAGGGACACACGAAGCTCCTACGAGCAGTACTTC
.,.,TRBJ2-7,TRBV20-1,CSARAEGSRVNEQYF,TGCAGTGCTAGGGCGGAGGGCTCGAGGGTTAACGAGCAGTACTTC
.,.,TRBJ2-2,TRBV6-5,CAGRGVSGELFF,TGTGCTGGGAGAGGGGTTAGCGGGGAGCTGTTTTTT
.,.,TRBJ1-1,TRBV30,CAWSLFGGSTEAFF,TGTGCCTGGAGTCTTTTCGGGGGAAGCACTGAAGCTTTCTTT
.,.,TRBJ2-5,TRBV7-2,CATGAQETQYF,TGTGCCACAGGGGCTCAAGAGACCCAGTACTTC
.,TRBD2,TRBJ2-5,TRBV7-7,CASSLRVLAGEETQYF,TGTGCTAGCAGCTTGAGGGTACTAGCGGGGGAAGAGACCCAGTACTTC
.,.,TRBJ2-7,TRBV21-1,CASSKSGEYEQYF,TGTGCCAGCAGCAAATCAGGGGAGTACGAGCAGTACTTC
.,.,TRBJ2-3,TRBV12-3/TRBV12-4,CASSLGRFPDTQYF,TGTGCCAGCAGCCTGGGTCGATTCCCAGATACGCAGTATTTT
once,TRBD1,TRBJ1-2,TRBV5-4,CASSRDSNNYGYTF,TGTGCCAGCAGCCGGGACAGTAATAACTATGGCTACACCTTC
few,.,TRBJ2-1,TRBV4-1,CASSQRQELEQFF,TGCGCCAGCAGCCAACGCCAGGAGTTGGAGCAGTTCTTC
.,.,TRBJ2-5,TRBV5-1,CASSLDDQETQYF,TGCGCCAGCAGCTTGGACGACCAAGAGACCCAGTACTTC
once,.,TRBJ2-1,TRBV30,CAWSASNNEQFF,TGTGCCTGGAGCGCCAGTAACAATGAGCAGTTCTTC
.,.,TRBJ2-3,TRBV18,CASSPLRLGGTDTQYF,TGTGCCAGCTCACCCCTAAGACTAGGCGGCACAGATACGCAGTATTTT
.,.,TRBJ2-7,TRBV18,CASSRETGSYEQYF,TGTGCCAGCTCACGAGAGACTGGCTCCTACGAGCAGTACTTC
.,TRBD1,TRBJ2-7,TRBV7-2,CASSAPGQWNEQYF,TGTGCCAGCAGCGCCCCGGGACAGTGGAACGAGCAGTACTTC
.,.,TRBJ2-7,TRBV25-1,CASSEWGGRLHEQYF,TGTGCCAGCAGTGAATGGGGGGGCAGGCTTCACGAGCAGTACTTC
.,TRBD1,TRBJ2-7,TRBV12-3/TRBV12-4,CASRGTALSYEQYF,TGTGCCAGCAGGGGGACAGCCCTCTCCTACGAGCAGTACTTC
.,.,TRBJ1-1,TRBV11-1,CASSLPFGGKNTEAFF,TGTGCCAGCAGCTTACCGTTCGGGGGAAAGAACACTGAAGCTTTCTTT
.,.,TRBJ2-7,TRBV3-1,CASSFRGPYEQYF,TGTGCCAGCAGCTTCAGGGGACCCTACGAGCAGTACTTC
.,TRBD2,TRBJ2-3,TRBV9,CASSAGGADTQYF,TGTGCCAGCAGCGCCGGGGGGGCAGATACGCAGTATTTT